Listed here are 10 T cell receptor beta chains from one sample, sequenced in a study of cytomegalovirus exposure and HLA in healthy donors. The PCR had 60 Vbeta and 13 Jbeta primers. TCRdb's copy holds only in-frame clones and misses some; the assay was immunoSEQ multiplex PCR. This table holds approximately 140,000 clones, 60% to 85% found once. The sequencing input was PBMCs. These receptors were taken from a man aged 45 to 65 in good health and CMV-seropositive.

The chain joins TRBV7-3 to TRBJ2-1, with 7 bases aligning to TRBD2. The V segment lost 1 base and the J segment 6 bases; nucleotides outside the gene matches: 9. This CDR3 is built from 16 residues. CDR1 SGHTA and CDR2 FQGTGA come from the germline V gene. The CDR3 nucleotides read TGTGCCAGCAGCTTAAGCGGGTCCGGGGGGATCAATGAGCAGTTCTTC. Protein sequence: CASSLSGSGGINEQFF. Full variable domain (rest looked up from reference TRBV7-3 and TRBJ2-1): GAGVSQTPSNKVTEKGKYVELRCDPISGHTALYWYRQSLGQGPEFLIYFQGTGAADDSGLPNDRFFAVRPEGSVSTLKIQRTERGDSAVYLCASSLSGSGGINEQFFGPGTRLTVL.

The rearrangement links TRBV5-6 to TRBJ1-3; no clear D. The CDR3 runs 14 residues. CDR1 and CDR2 from the germline V gene are SGHDT and YYEEEE. Deletions cut 2 bases from V and 4 bases from J, with 10 bases between. CDR3: CASSLYGLGNTIYF. CDR3 DNA: TGTGCCAGCAGCTTATACGGTTTAGGAAACACCATATATTTT.

The V call is TRBV5-4, the J call TRBJ2-6, with a tentative D call TRBD1 (5 bases). The CDR3 is 16 amino acids. V lost 7 bases to trimming and J lost 0 bases, with 14 bases between them. The V gene's germline CDR1 is SGHNT and CDR2 YYREEE (reference sequence). CDR3 protein: CASGAPGNSGANVLTF. The CDR3 DNA follows: TGTGCCAGCGGTGCTCCAGGGAACTCTGGGGCCAACGTCCTGACTTTC.

V and J are TRBV15 and TRBJ1-2; D is possibly TRBD1 (6 bases). Germline V gives CDR1 LNHNV, CDR2 YYDKDF (reference sequence). Trimming took 3 bases from V and 4 from J, leaving 6 bases between them. The CDR3 sequence is 12 residues long. Here the CDR3 DNA reads TGTGCCACCAGCAGGGACAGCTATGGCTACACCTTC. Translating it yields CATSRDSYGYTF. The complete variable domain, with remaining parts taken from reference TRBV15 and TRBJ1-2, reads DAMVIQNPRYQVTQFGKPVTLSCSQTLNHNVMYWYQQKSSQAPKLLFHYYDKDFNNEADTPDNFQSRRPNTSFCFLDIRSPGLGDTAMYLCATSRDSYGYTFGSGTRLTVV.

This chain connects TRBV28 to TRBJ1-1; D possibly corresponds to TRBD1 (6 bases). The V end was cut by 2 bases, the J end by 1 base, with 14 bases between. The germline gives CDR1 MDHEN, CDR2 SYDVKM. This CDR3 has 16 residues. CDR3 protein: CASSLIQGKTNTEAFF. The CDR3 nucleotides are TGTGCCAGCAGTTTAATACAGGGTAAAACGAACACTGAAGCTTTCTTT.

The V call is TRBV11-2, the J call TRBJ1-5; TRBD1 aligns across 11 bases. The CDR3 is made up of 12 amino acids. The V and J ends lost 8 bases and 6 bases, in that order; junction bases with no gene match: 0. Germline V gene lookup returns CDR1 SGHAT and CDR2 FQNNGV. The CDR3 bases are TGTGCCAGCGGGACAGGGGGTCAGCCCCAGCATTTT. Protein sequence: CASGTGGQPQHF.

This clone was seen a few times. V is TRBV5-4 and J is TRBJ2-5, with 7 nucleotides matching TRBD2. After removal of 4 bases from V and 1 base from J, the junction contained 4 bases not matched to a gene. The CDR3 totals 14 residues. Germline CDR1 reads SGHNT; CDR2 reads YYREEE (reference sequence). CDR3 sequence (DNA): TGTGCCAGCAGCAGGACTAGTTCCCAAGAGACCCAGTACTTC. Its protein is CASSRTSSQETQYF.

The chain combines TRBV5-1 with TRBJ2-5, with a weak D call TRBD1 (6 bases). V lost 4 bases and J 2 bases, leaving 15 bases between the germline ends. The CDR3 consists of 15 residues. The V gene's germline CDR1 is SGHRS and CDR2 YFSETQ. CDR3 nucleotide sequence: TGCGCCAGCAGCGCCTTACAGGGAGAACAAGAGACCCAGTACTTC. It is translated as CASSALQGEQETQYF.

The chain joins TRBV9 to TRBJ2-3, with D hard to call. Trimming removed 6 bases at V and 4 bases at J, with 15 bases between. The CDR3 is 14 amino acids. CDR1 SGDLS and CDR2 YYNGEE come from the germline V gene. The CDR3 here is CASNLAHGSDTQYF. The CDR3 nucleotides read TGTGCCAGCAACTTAGCCCACGGATCAGATACGCAGTATTTT.

CDR3 sequence (DNA): TGCGCCAGCAGCTTCAGTCTAGCGGCAAGGGAGACCCAGTACTTC. Translated: CASSFSLAARETQYF. This chain joins TRBV5-1 and TRBJ2-5, with TRBD2 matching 7 bases. In germline, CDR1 is SGHRS, CDR2 YFSETQ. V was clipped by 2 bases and J by 5 bases; unmatched bases: 9. The CDR3 has 15 amino acids.